The 2 T cell receptor beta chains below come from one sample, sequenced in a study of T cells after yellow fever vaccination. From the 5' RACE reads, TCRdb called clonotypes with MiXCR, one entry per CDR3 protein. The table lists 550,000 to 750,000 distinct CDR3 sequences, roughly 14% of them singletons, with roughly an eighth in the top ten. The sequences come from PBMCs, collected on the day of the yellow fever booster vaccination. These receptors all come from a man younger than 40 who received the YFV17D yellow fever vaccine.

The chain has TRBV7-2 and TRBJ2-4; TRBD1 or TRBD2 may be the D gene (6 bases each). V was cut by 0 bases and J by 0 bases, with 21 bases left in between. The CDR3 runs 20 residues. Germline V gene sequence: CDR1 SGHTA, CDR2 FQGNSA. The CDR3 is CASSLARNSGGGLAKNIQYF. CDR3 sequence (DNA): TGTGCCAGCAGCTTAGCCCGGAATAGCGGAGGGGGGCTAGCCAAAAACATTCAGTACTTC.

Comments on this clonotype: The junction departs from germline at one end; a sequencing error may be responsible. The V gene is TRBV11-2, the J gene TRBJ2-7; no reliable D call. Germline CDR1 SGHAT, CDR2 FQNNGV. This CDR3 spans 11 amino acids. The CDR3 nucleotides read TGTGCCAGCAGCTGGGATAGCAGGCCGGACTTC. The encoded protein is CASSWDSRPDF.